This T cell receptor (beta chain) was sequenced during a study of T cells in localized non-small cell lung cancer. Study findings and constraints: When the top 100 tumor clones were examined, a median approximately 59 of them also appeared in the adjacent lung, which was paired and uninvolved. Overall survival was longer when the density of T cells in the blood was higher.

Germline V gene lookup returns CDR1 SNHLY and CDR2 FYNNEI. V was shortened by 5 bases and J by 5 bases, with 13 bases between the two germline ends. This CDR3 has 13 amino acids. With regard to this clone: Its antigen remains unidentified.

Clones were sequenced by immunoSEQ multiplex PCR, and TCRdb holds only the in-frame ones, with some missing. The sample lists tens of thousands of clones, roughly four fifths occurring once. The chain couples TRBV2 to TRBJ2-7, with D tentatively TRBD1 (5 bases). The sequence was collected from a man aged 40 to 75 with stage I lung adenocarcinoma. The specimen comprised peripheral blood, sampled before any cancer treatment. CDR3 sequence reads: CASSPTVTNEQYF. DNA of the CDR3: TGTGCCAGCAGTCCGACAGTTACCAACGAGCAGTACTTC.